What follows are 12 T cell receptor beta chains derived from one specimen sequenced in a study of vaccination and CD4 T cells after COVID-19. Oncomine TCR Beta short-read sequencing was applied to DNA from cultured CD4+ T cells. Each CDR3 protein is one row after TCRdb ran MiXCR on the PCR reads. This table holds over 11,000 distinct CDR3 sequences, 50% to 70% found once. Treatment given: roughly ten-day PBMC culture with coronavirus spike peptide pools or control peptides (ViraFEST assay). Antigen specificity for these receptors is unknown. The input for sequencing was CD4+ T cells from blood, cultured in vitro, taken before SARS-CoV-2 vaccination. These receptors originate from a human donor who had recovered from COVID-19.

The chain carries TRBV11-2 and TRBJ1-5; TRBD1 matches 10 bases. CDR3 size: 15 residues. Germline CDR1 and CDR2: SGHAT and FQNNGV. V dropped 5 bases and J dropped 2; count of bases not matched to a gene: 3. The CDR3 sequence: CASSLGTGGNQPQHF. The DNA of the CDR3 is TGTGCCAGCAGCCTAGGGACAGGGGGCAATCAGCCCCAGCATTTT. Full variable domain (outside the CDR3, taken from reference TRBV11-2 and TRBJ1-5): EAGVAQSPRYKIIEKRQSVAFWCNPISGHATLYWYQQILGQGPKLLIQFQNNGVVDDSQLPKDRFSAERLKGVDSTLKIQPAKLEDSAVYLCASSLGTGGNQPQHFGDGTRLSIL.

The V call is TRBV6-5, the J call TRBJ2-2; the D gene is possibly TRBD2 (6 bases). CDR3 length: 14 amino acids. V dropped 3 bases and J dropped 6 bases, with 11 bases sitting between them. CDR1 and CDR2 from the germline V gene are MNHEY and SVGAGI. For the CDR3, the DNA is TGTGCCAGCAGTTATAGACTAGATGCCGGGGAGCTGTTTTTT. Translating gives CASSYRLDAGELFF.

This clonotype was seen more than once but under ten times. This CDR3 reads CASSFPGDRYEQYF. In DNA form, the CDR3 reads TGTGCCAGCAGTTTCCCAGGGGACCGCTACGAGCAGTACTTC. The chain uses TRBV12-3 or TRBV12-4 and TRBJ2-7, with D possibly TRBD1 on 6 matching bases. The CDR3 sequence is 14 residues long. V lost 3 bases and J 3 bases, leaving 12 bases between the germline ends.

The CDR3 loop is CASSWGDRGPETQYF. In nucleotides, the CDR3 is TGCGCCAGCAGCTGGGGGGACAGGGGCCCAGAGACCCAGTACTTC. The chain is built from TRBV5-1 and TRBJ2-5; 10 nucleotides agree with TRBD1. The CDR3 has 15 amino acids. Germline trimming cut 3 bases from V and 4 bases from J; bases unmatched to any gene: 6. Per germline, CDR1 SGHRS and CDR2 YFSETQ.

The CDR3 is CASSPLLDRSNTGELFF. Written as DNA, the CDR3 is TGTGCCAGTAGTCCCCTCCTGGACAGGTCGAACACCGGGGAGCTGTTTTTT. The chain combines TRBV19 with TRBJ2-2, with 7 nucleotides matching TRBD1. The ends lost 5 bases at V and 0 bases at J; junction bases unmatched: 9. This CDR3 is 17 amino acids long. Germline V gives CDR1 LNHDA, CDR2 SQIVND (reference sequence). Filled out from reference TRBV19 and TRBJ2-2, the complete variable domain reads DGGITQSPKYLFRKEGQNVTLSCEQNLNHDAMYWYRQDPGQGLRLIYYSQIVNDFQKGDIAEGYSVSREKKESFPLTVTSAQKNPTAFYLCASSPLLDRSNTGELFFGEGSRLTVL.

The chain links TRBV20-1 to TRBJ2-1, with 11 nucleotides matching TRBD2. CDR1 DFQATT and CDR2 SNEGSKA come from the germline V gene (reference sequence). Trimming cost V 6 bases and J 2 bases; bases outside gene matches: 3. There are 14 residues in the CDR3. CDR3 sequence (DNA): TGCAGTGCGGTAGCGGGAGGGGCCTACAATGAGCAGTTCTTC. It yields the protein CSAVAGGAYNEQFF.

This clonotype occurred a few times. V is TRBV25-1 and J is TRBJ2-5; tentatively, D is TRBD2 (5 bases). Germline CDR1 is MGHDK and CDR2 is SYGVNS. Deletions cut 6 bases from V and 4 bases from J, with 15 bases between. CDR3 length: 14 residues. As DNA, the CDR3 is TGTGCCAGCAGCCCGCAAAGCGGTGGAGAGACCCAGTACTTC. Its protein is CASSPQSGGETQYF.

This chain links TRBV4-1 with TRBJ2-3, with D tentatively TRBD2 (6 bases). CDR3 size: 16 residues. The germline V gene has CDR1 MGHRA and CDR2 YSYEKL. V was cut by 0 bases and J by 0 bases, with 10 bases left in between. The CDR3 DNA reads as TGCGCCAGCAGCCAAGAGGGCGGGGCGAGCACAGATACGCAGTATTTT. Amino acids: CASSQEGGASTDTQYF.

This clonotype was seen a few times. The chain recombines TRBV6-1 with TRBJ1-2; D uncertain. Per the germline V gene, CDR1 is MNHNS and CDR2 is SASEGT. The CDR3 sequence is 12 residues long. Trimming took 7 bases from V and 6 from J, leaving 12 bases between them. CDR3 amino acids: CASMRGGNGYTF. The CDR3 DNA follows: TGTGCCAGCATGCGGGGAGGGAATGGCTACACCTTC.

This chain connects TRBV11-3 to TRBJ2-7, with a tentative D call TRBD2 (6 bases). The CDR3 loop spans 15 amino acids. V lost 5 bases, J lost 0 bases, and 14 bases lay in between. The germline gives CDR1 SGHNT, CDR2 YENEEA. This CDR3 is CASSRDGGSSYEQYF. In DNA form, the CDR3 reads TGTGCCAGCAGCCGTGATGGGGGGAGCTCCTACGAGCAGTACTTC.

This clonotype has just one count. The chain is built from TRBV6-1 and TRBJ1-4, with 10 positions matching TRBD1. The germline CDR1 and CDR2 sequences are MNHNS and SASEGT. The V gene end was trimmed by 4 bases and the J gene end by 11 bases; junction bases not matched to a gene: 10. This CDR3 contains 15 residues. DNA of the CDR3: TGTGCCAGCAGTGTTACCGGGACAGGGGCTGAGAAACTGTTTTTT. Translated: CASSVTGTGAEKLFF.

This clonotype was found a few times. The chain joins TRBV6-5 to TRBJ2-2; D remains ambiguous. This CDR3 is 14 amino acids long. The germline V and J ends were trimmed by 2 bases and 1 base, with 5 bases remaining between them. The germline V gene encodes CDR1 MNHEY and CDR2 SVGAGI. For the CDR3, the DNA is TGTGCCAGCAGTTACGAACGGAACACCGGGGAGCTGTTTTTT. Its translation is CASSYERNTGELFF.